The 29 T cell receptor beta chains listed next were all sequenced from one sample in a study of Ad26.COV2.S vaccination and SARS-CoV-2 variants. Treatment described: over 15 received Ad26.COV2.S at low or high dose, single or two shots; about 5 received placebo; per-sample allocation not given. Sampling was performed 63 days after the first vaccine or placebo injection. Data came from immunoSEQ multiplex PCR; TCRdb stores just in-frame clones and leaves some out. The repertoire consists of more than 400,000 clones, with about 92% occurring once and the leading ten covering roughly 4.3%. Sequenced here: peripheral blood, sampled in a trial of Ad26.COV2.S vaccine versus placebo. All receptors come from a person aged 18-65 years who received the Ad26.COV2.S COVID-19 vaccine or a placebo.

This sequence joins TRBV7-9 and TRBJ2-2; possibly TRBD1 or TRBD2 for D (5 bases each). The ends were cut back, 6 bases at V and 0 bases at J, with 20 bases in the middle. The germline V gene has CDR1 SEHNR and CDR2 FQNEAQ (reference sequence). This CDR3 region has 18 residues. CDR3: CASRSPLVSGPNTGELFF. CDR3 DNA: TGTGCCAGCAGATCTCCCCTAGTTTCGGGGCCGAACACCGGGGAGCTGTTTTTT.

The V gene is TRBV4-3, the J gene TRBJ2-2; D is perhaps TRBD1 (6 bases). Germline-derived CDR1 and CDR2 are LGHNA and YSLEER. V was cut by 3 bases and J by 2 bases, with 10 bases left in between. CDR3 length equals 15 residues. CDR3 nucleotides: TGCGCCAGCAGCCACGGACAGCTTAACACCGGGGAGCTGTTTTTT. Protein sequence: CASSHGQLNTGELFF.

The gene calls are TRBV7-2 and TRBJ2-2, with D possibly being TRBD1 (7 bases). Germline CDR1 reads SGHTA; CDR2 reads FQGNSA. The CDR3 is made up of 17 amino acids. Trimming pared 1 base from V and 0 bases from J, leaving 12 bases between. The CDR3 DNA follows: TGTGCCAGCAGCTTAGTCGGAGGGGGCACGAACACCGGGGAGCTGTTTTTT. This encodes CASSLVGGGTNTGELFF. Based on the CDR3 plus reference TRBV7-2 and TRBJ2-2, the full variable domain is GAGVSQSPSNKVTEKGKDVELRCDPISGHTALYWYRQSLGQGLEFLIYFQGNSAPDKSGLPSDRFSAERTGGSVSTLTIQRTQQEDSAVYLCASSLVGGGTNTGELFFGEGSRLTVL.

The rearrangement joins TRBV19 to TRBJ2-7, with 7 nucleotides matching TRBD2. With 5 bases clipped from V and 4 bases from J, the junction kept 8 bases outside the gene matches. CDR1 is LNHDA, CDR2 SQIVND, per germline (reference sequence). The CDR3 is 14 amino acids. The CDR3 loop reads CASSPGLRSYEQYF. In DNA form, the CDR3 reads TGTGCCAGTAGTCCGGGACTACGGAGTTACGAGCAGTACTTC.

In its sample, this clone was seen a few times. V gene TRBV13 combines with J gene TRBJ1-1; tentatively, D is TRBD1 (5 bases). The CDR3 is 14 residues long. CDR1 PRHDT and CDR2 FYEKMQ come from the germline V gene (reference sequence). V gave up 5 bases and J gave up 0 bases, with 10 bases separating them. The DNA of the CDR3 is TGTGCCAGCAGCAGAGGGACGGTGAACACTGAAGCTTTCTTT. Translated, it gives CASSRGTVNTEAFF.

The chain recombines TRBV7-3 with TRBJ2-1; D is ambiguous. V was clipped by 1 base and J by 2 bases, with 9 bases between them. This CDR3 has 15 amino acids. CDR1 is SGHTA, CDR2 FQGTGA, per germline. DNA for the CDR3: TGTGCCAGCAGCTTAAGCGGAAGCCCCTACAATGAGCAGTTCTTC. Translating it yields CASSLSGSPYNEQFF.

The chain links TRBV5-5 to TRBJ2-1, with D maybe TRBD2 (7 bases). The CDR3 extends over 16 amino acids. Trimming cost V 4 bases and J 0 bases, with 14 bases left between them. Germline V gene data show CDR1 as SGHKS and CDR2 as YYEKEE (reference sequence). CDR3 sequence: CASSPGGGSSYNEQFF. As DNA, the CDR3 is TGTGCCAGCAGCCCCGGGGGCGGGAGCTCCTACAATGAGCAGTTCTTC.

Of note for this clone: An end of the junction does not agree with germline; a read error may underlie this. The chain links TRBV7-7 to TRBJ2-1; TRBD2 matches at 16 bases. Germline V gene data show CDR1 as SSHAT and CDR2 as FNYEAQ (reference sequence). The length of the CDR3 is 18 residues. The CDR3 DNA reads TGTGCTAGCAGCCGGGGACTAGCGGGAGGGCGAGGCAAGAATGAGCAGTTCTTC. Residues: CASSRGLAGGRGKNEQFF.

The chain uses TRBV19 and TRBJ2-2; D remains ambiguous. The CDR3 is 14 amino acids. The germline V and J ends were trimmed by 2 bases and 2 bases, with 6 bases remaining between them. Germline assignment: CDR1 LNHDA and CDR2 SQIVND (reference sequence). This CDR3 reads CASSIFGNTGELFF. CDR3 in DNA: TGTGCCAGTAGTATATTCGGTAACACCGGGGAGCTGTTTTTT.

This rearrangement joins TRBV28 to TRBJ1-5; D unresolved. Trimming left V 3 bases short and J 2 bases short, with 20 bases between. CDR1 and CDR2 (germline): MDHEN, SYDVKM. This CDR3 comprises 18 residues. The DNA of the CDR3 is TGTGCCAGCAGTTTCGGGTTCTTAGGTAGGGTAGGCAATCAGCCCCAGCATTTT. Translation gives CASSFGFLGRVGNQPQHF.

The CDR3 sequence: CASSHEGQGVVYGYTF. As DNA, the CDR3 is TGTGCCAGCAGCCATGAGGGACAGGGGGTGGTCTATGGCTACACCTTC. The V call is TRBV3-1 (or the pseudogene TRBV3-2), the J call TRBJ1-2; 11 bases agree with TRBD1. The CDR3 spans 16 residues. Germline loops: CDR1 LGHDT, CDR2 YNNKEL (reference sequence). The V gene end was trimmed by 3 bases and the J gene end by 4 bases; junction bases not matched to a gene: 7.

The CDR3 bases are TGTGCCAGCAGCGTAGGTCTCTCTCCCACAGATACGCAGTATTTT. It translates to CASSVGLSPTDTQYF. The gene calls are TRBV9 and TRBJ2-3; D unclear. The CDR3 runs to 15 residues. Trimming stripped 0 bases from V and 2 bases from J, with 10 bases between. Germline V gene sequence: CDR1 SGDLS, CDR2 YYNGEE.

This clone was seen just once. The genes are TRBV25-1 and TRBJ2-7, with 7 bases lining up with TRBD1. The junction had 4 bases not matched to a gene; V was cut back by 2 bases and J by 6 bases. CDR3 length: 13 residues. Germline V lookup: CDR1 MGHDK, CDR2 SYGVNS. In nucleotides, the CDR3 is TGTGCCAGCAGTGAACCGACAGGGCTCGAGCAGTACTTC. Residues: CASSEPTGLEQYF.

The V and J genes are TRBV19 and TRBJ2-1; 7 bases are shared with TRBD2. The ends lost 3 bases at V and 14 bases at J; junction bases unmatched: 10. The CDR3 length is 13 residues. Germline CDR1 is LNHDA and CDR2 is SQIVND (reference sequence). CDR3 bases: TGTGCCAGTAGTATCTACGCGGGAGCTACTGAGTTCTTC. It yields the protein CASSIYAGATEFF.

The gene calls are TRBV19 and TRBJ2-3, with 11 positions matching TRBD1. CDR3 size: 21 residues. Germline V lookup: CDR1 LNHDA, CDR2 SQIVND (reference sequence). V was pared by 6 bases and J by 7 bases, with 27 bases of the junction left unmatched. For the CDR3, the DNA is TGTGCCAGTAGCATCACCGCCTGGACAGGGGGCGTCGGGAGATCGGGAAATACGCAGTATTTT. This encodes CASSITAWTGGVGRSGNTQYF.

The CDR3 nucleotides read TGCGCCAGCACTACTAGTGGGGATGAGCAGTTCTTC. It specifies CASTTSGDEQFF. The chain combines TRBV10-1 with TRBJ2-1, with D tentatively TRBD2 (5 bases). V was trimmed by 7 bases and J by 8 bases, leaving 12 bases between them. The CDR3 has 12 amino acids. Looked up from germline, CDR1 is WNHNN and CDR2 is SYGVQD (reference sequence).

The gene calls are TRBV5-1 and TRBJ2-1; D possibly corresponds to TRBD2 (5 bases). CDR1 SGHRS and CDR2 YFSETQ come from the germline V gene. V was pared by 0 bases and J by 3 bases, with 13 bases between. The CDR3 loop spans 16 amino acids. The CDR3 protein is CASSLAGGRNYNEQFF. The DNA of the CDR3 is TGCGCCAGCAGCTTGGCCGGAGGCAGGAACTACAATGAGCAGTTCTTC.

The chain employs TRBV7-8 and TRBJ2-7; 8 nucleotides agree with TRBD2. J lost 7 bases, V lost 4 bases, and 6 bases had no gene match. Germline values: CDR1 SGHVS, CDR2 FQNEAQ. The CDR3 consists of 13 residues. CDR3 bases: TGTGCCAGCAGCTGGGGCCAGCGGGGGGAGCAGTACTTC. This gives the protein CASSWGQRGEQYF.

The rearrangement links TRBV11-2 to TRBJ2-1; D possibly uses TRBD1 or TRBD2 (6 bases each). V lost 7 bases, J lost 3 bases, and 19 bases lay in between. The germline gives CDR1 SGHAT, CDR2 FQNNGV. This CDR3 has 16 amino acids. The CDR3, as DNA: TGTGCCAGCAAGGGGGGAGAACTTTGGGGCTACAATGAGCAGTTCTTC. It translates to CASKGGELWGYNEQFF.

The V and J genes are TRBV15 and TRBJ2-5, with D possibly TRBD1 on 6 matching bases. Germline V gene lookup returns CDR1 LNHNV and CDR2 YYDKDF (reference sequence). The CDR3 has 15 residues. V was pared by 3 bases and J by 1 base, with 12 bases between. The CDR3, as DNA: TGTGCCACCAGCAGGGGCAGGGGCCTCCAAGAGACCCAGTACTTC. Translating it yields CATSRGRGLQETQYF.

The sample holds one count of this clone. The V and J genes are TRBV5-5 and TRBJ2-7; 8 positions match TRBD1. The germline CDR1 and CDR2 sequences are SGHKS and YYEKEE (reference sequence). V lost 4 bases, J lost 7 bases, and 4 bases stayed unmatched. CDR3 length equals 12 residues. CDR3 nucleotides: TGTGCCAGCAGCCTTACAGGGGGAGAGCAGTACTTC. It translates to CASSLTGGEQYF. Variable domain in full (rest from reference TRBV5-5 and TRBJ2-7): DAGVTQSPTHLIKTRGQQVTLRCSPISGHKSVSWYQQVLGQGPQFIFQYYEKEERGRGNFPDRFSARQFPNYSSELNVNALLLGDSALYLCASSLTGGEQYFGPGTRLTVT.

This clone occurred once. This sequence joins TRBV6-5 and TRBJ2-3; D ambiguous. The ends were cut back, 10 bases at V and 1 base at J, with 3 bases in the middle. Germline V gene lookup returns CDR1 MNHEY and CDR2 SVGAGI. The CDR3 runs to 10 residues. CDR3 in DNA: TGTGCCACCGGCACAGATACGCAGTATTTT. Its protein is CATGTDTQYF.

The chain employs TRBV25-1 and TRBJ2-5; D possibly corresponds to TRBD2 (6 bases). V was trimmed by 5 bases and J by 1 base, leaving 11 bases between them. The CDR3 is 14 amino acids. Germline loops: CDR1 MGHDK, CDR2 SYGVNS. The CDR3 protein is CASSFSGVQETQYF. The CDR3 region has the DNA TGTGCCAGCAGTTTTAGCGGAGTCCAAGAGACCCAGTACTTC.

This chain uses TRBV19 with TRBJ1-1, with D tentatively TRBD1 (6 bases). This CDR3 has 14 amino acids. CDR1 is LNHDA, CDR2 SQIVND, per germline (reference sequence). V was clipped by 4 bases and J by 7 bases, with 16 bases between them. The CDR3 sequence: CASSTLWGGLEAFF. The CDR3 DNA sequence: TGTGCCAGTAGTACTTTATGGGGGGGGCTTGAAGCTTTCTTT.

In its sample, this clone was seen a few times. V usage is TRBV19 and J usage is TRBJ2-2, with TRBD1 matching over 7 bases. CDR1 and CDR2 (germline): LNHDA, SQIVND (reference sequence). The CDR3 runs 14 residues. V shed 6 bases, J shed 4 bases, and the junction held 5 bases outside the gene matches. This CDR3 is CASRTGFSTGELFF. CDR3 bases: TGTGCCAGTAGGACAGGGTTTAGCACCGGGGAGCTGTTTTTT.

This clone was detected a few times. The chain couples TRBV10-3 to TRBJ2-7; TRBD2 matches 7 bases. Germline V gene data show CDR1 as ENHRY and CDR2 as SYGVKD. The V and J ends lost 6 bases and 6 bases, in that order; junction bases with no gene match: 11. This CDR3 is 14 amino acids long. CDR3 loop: CAIRGGPGLREQYF. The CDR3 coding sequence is TGTGCCATCAGGGGAGGGCCTGGCCTTCGCGAGCAGTACTTC.

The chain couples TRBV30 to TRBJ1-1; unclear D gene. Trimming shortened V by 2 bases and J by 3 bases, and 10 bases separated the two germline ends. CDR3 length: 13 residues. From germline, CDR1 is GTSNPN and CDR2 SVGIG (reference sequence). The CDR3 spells CAWSWREDTEAFF. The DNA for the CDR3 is TGTGCCTGGAGTTGGAGGGAGGACACTGAAGCTTTCTTT.

CDR3 residues: CASSLPTSGPLTSTDTQYF. As DNA, the CDR3 is TGTGCCAGCAGCCTCCCGACTAGCGGTCCTTTAACTAGCACAGATACGCAGTATTTT. This rearrangement joins TRBV21-1 to TRBJ2-3; TRBD2, the table's D call, lacks a check against the DNA. TRBV21-1 is annotated as a pseudogene. This CDR3 comprises 19 residues.

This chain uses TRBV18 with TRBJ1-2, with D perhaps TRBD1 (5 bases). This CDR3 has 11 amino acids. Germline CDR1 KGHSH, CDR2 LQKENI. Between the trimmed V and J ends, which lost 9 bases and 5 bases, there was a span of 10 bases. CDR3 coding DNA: TGTGCCAGTTTCACAGGTTATGGCTACACCTTC. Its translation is CASFTGYGYTF. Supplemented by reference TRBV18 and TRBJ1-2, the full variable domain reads NAGVMQNPRHLVRRRGQEARLRCSPMKGHSHVYWYRQLPEEGLKFMVYLQKENIIDESGMPKERFSAEFPKEGPSILRIQQVVRGDSAAYFCASFTGYGYTFGSGTRLTVV.